This TCR beta chain was obtained from a study of molecular identifiers for immune sequencing clone quantification. TCRdb called the PCR reads again in MiXCR, with one record for every CDR3 protein. The table includes about half a million distinct CDR3 sequences, less than 30% detected once. CDR3 size: 16 residues. V lost 8 bases, J lost 8 bases, and 14 bases stayed unmatched. Germline V gives CDR1 MNHEY, CDR2 SMNVEV (reference sequence). This clonotype was counted a few times. The CD8+CD4-CCR7+CD45RA+ phenotype defined the sorted naive CD8 T cells. Sequenced material: naive CD8+ T cells from blood, with Jurkat cell RNA spiked in. Regarding subset: FACS-sorted CD8+CD4-CCR7+CD45RA+ naive T cells. J is TRBJ2-3 and V is TRBV27; 12 positions agree with TRBD2. The receptor was isolated from a human donor in good health. Some libraries in this study had Jurkat cell RNA spiked in. In nucleotides, the CDR3 is TGTGCCAGCGTGCCCCTGCTAGCGGGAGGGCCAGCTACGCAGTATTTT. Translated: CASVPLLAGGPATQYF.